This T cell receptor beta chain was retrieved from a study of blood T cell repertoires in COVID-19. Across the whole study: T cells, B-cell-depleted T cells, or PBMCs supplied cDNA or gDNA.

Data came from immunoSEQ multiplex PCR; TCRdb stores just in-frame clones and leaves some out. The sample comprises about 3,600 clones, around three quarters of which are singletons, and about 40% rests with the top ten. V gave up 0 bases and J gave up 3 bases; unmatched junction bases: 1. CDR1 is SGHTA, CDR2 FQGNSA, per germline. The CDR3 has 14 amino acids. This clonotype was sampled from a human donor in a cohort sampled during active COVID-19. Sequencing was performed on peripheral blood. The chain joins TRBV7-2 to TRBJ1-2, with 7 bases matching TRBD1. The CDR3 DNA reads as TGTGCCAGCAGCTTAGCCAGGGGGGACTATGGCTACACCTTC. Its protein is CASSLARGDYGYTF.